Below, one T cell receptor (beta chain) is given with its context. As originally analysed: Amplified reference gene primers provided the basis for estimating nucleated cell counts. TCRdb's copy holds only in-frame clones and misses some; the assay was immunoSEQ multiplex PCR. V, J and clone size reflect that table, while D and trimming were determined from the DNA. The data contain around 300,000 clones, around 90% of them seen just once; the ten biggest clones take up about 1.7%. The data were obtained in a study of blood T cell repertoires in COVID-19. At the level of the study: Nucleic acid was either cDNA or gDNA, and it came from T cells, B-cell-depleted T cells, or PBMCs.

Membership in each cohort depended on participant-reported clinical history. Two negative PCRs, clearance, or symptom resolution had been documented for recovered Cohort 3 donors. The CDR3 totals 16 residues. Germline V lookup: CDR1 SGHTS, CDR2 YDEGEE. V shed 7 bases and J 4 bases; nucleotides not matched to a gene: 13. The source is a woman between 35 and 50 years old who had recovered from COVID-19. The chain employs TRBV5-8 and TRBJ2-3; the match to TRBD2 covers 9 bases. The sequenced sample consisted of PBMCs or T cells enriched from blood (not recorded which). The CDR3 DNA sequence: TGTGCCAGCTCCCTCCGGCTAGCGGGATCTCCAGATACGCAGTATTTT. Its protein is CASSLRLAGSPDTQYF.